This T cell receptor beta chain is drawn from a study of cytomegalovirus exposure and HLA in healthy donors. This clone was observed a few times. No antigen is known for it. Likely unrecorded immune exposures existed in these nominally healthy donors. General study results and limits: As a later analysis showed, a missense DCLRE1C variant was linked to trimming of TCR beta V- and J-genes. With high specificity and sensitivity, the classifier reportedly diagnosed cytomegalovirus status. The Asian-associated ancestry cluster reportedly had fewer N-insertions than the approximately 700-donor mean in a later analysis.

Unmatched junction bases numbered 1, after V lost 5 bases and J lost 2 bases. This CDR3 spans 14 amino acids. Germline V gene sequence: CDR1 WSHSY, CDR2 SAAADI. PCR amplification relied on 60 Vbeta primers (plus 13 Jbeta primers). Assay: immunoSEQ multiplex PCR; the TCRdb copy retains only in-frame clones and omits some. This table has around 90,000 clones, about three fifths appearing once. This sequence was found in a woman in her twenties or thirties in good health and CMV-seropositive. This chain joins TRBV10-2 and TRBJ1-4, with 8 positions matching TRBD1. The sample consisted of PBMCs. As DNA, the CDR3 is TGCGCCAGCAGTACAGGGGGGACTAATGAAAAACTGTTTTTT. It specifies CASSTGGTNEKLFF.